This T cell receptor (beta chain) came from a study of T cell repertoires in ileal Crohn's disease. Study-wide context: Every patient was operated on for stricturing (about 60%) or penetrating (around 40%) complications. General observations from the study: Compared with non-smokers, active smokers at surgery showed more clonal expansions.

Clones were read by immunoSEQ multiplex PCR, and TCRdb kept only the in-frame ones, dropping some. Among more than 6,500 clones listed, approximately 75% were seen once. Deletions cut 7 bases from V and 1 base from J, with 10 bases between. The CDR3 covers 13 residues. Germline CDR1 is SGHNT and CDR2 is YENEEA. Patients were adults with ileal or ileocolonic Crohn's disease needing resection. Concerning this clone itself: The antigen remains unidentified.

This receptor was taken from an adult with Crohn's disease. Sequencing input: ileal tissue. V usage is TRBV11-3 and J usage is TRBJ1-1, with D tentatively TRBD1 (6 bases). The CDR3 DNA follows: TGTGCCAGCAAATCACAGGGGAACACTGAAGCTTTCTTT. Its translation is CASKSQGNTEAFF.